The 24 T cell receptor beta chains given below trace back to one sample, sequenced in a study of T cell repertoires in cytomegalovirus infection. TCRdb ran MiXCR on the reads and lists one entry per CDR3 protein. The repertoire consists of approximately 500,000 distinct CDR3 sequences, with more than 15% occurring once and the leading ten covering 20% to 30%. The specimen sequenced was CD8+ T cells from PBMCs. The receptors stem from a human donor in good health (CMV status not recorded). Some clones in this sample may be carry-over from other donors' samples.

This clonotype has only a few counts. The chain is built from TRBV2 and TRBJ1-1; 11 positions agree with TRBD1. This CDR3 has 15 amino acids. V shed 5 bases, J shed 4 bases, and the junction held 6 bases outside the gene matches. CDR1 is SNHLY, CDR2 FYNNEI, per germline. The CDR3 nucleotides read TGTGCCAGCAGTTTATGGGGGACAGGGGGCACTGAAGCTTTCTTT. This gives the protein CASSLWGTGGTEAFF.

This clonotype has a handful of counts. The chain recombines TRBV6-6 with TRBJ1-3; 8 bases fit TRBD1. The ends lost 7 bases at V and 3 bases at J; junction bases unmatched: 5. CDR1 and CDR2 from the germline V gene are MNHNY and SVGAGI (reference sequence). This CDR3 is built from 14 residues. CDR3 in DNA: TGTGCCAGCACGGACAGGGCCCATGGAAACACCATATATTTT. It encodes CASTDRAHGNTIYF.

This clonotype came up many times. This chain links TRBV12-3 or TRBV12-4 with TRBJ2-2, with 9 bases fitting TRBD1. There are 18 residues in the CDR3. The ends lost 7 bases at V and 0 bases at J; junction bases unmatched: 12. The CDR3 spells CASTPGQGSPANTGELFF. The CDR3 DNA follows: TGTGCCAGCACCCCGGGACAGGGTAGCCCAGCGAACACCGGGGAGCTGTTTTTT.

This clonotype was recorded many times. The gene calls are TRBV10-3 and TRBJ2-7, with 11 bases matching TRBD2. Germline V gene lookup returns CDR1 ENHRY and CDR2 SYGVKD. The junction had 4 bases not matched to a gene; V was cut back by 0 bases and J by 0 bases. The CDR3 loop spans 17 amino acids. Written as DNA, the CDR3 is TGTGCCATCAGTGAGTCCCAAACTAGCGGGGGCTCCTACGAGCAGTACTTC. This encodes CAISESQTSGGSYEQYF.

This clonotype was seen only a few times. The DNA for the CDR3 is TGTGCCAGCAGTTCGGACAGGCTGGGGAACACTGAAGCTTTCTTT. This translates into CASSSDRLGNTEAFF. The chain employs TRBV28 and TRBJ1-1; 7 positions match TRBD1. The CDR3 length is 15 residues. CDR1 is MDHEN and CDR2 is SYDVKM in the germline V gene. With V trimmed by 4 bases and J by 1 base, 6 bases remained unmatched. Looking up the rest from reference TRBV28 and TRBJ1-1 gives the full variable domain: DVKVTQSSRYLVKRTGEKVFLECVQDMDHENMFWYRQDPGLGLRLIYFSYDVKMKEKGDIPEGYSVSREKKERFSLILESASTNQTSMYLCASSSDRLGNTEAFFGQGTRLTVV.

Many counts were recorded for this clonotype. The rearrangement joins TRBV6-5 to TRBJ2-1; 8 bases map to TRBD1. CDR1 is MNHEY, CDR2 SVGAGI, per germline. The CDR3 has 16 residues. The V and J ends lost 0 bases and 3 bases, in that order; junction bases with no gene match: 4. The chain's CDR3 is CASSYSDRVIYNEQFF. Written as DNA, the CDR3 is TGTGCCAGCAGTTACTCGGACAGGGTGATCTACAATGAGCAGTTCTTC.

The chain joins TRBV7-9 to TRBJ2-1; 10 bases are a match to TRBD1. CDR3 size: 16 residues. The germline V gene has CDR1 SEHNR and CDR2 FQNEAQ (reference sequence). The junction had 10 bases not matched to a gene; V was cut back by 5 bases and J by 6 bases. CDR3 protein: CASSGPGQGFVNEQFF. The CDR3, as DNA: TGTGCCAGCAGCGGGCCGGGACAGGGGTTTGTCAATGAGCAGTTCTTC.

The chain has TRBV7-3 and TRBJ2-1; 10 nucleotides line up with TRBD2. Germline values: CDR1 SGHTA, CDR2 FQGTGA. Unmatched junction bases numbered 5, after V lost 5 bases and J lost 4 bases. This CDR3 comprises 15 residues. CDR3 nucleotide sequence: TGTGCCAGCAGCCCAGAGCGGGGGGGATACAATGAGCAGTTCTTC. Protein sequence: CASSPERGGYNEQFF.

The chain has TRBV6-5 and TRBJ2-1; D is undetermined. The CDR3 length is 14 residues. Looked up from germline, CDR1 is MNHEY and CDR2 is SVGAGI. V lost 0 bases and J lost 8, with 11 bases in between. The CDR3 coding sequence is TGTGCCAGCAGTTACTCAGACCCAGTCGATGAGCAGTTCTTC. Translation: CASSYSDPVDEQFF.

This rearrangement joins TRBV3-1 to TRBJ2-7; 7 bases map to TRBD2. V was clipped by 5 bases and J by 2 bases; unmatched bases: 12. The CDR3 runs to 16 residues. Germline V gene data show CDR1 as LGHDT and CDR2 as YNNKEL (reference sequence). In DNA form, the CDR3 reads TGTGCCAGCAGCTCCAAGGCTCGGGAGGAAACCTACGAGCAGTACTTC. Protein sequence: CASSSKAREETYEQYF.

The rearrangement uses TRBV5-6 and TRBJ1-3, with a possible D match to TRBD1 (6 bases). CDR1 SGHDT and CDR2 YYEEEE come from the germline V gene. The V end was cut by 4 bases, the J end by 0 bases, with 11 bases between. This CDR3 has 15 residues. As DNA, the CDR3 is TGTGCCAGCAGCAGGGGGTCCTCCTCTGGAAACACCATATATTTT. It specifies CASSRGSSSGNTIYF.

This clonotype was detected a few times. The CDR3 region has the DNA TGTGCCAGCAGCTTAGTCGGGACAGGTCTGTACACTGAAGCTTTCTTT. It encodes CASSLVGTGLYTEAFF. The rearrangement links TRBV7-9 to TRBJ1-1, with 8 bases aligning to TRBD1. The CDR3 spans 16 residues. V lost 1 base to trimming and J lost 3 bases; unmatched junction nucleotides: 7. Germline V lookup: CDR1 SEHNR, CDR2 FQNEAQ (reference sequence).

This clonotype was detected ten times or more. The V and J genes are TRBV7-3 and TRBJ2-1; 7 bases are shared with TRBD2. The length of the CDR3 is 18 residues. J lost 3 bases, V lost 5 bases, and 16 bases had no gene match. Germline CDR1 SGHTA, CDR2 FQGTGA. As DNA, the CDR3 is TGTGCCAGCAGCCCTTGGGGCGCGGGGGAGGGCTACTACAATGAGCAGTTCTTC. This translates into CASSPWGAGEGYYNEQFF.

The table lists this clonotype with a few counts. The J gene is TRBJ2-3, the V gene TRBV5-4; D remains ambiguous. CDR1 is SGHNT, CDR2 YYREEE, per germline (reference sequence). This CDR3 has 19 residues. Trimming left V 0 bases short and J 6 bases short, with 26 bases between. CDR3 residues: CASSLAFGVAGALRDTQYF. CDR3 in DNA: TGTGCCAGCAGCTTGGCGTTTGGGGTAGCCGGAGCTCTAAGGGATACGCAGTATTTT. The full variable domain, rest sourced from reference TRBV5-4 and TRBJ2-3, is ETGVTQSPTHLIKTRGQQVTLRCSSQSGHNTVSWYQQALGQGPQFIFQYYREEENGRGNFPPRFSGLQFPNYSSELNVNALELDDSALYLCASSLAFGVAGALRDTQYFGPGTRLTVL.

This clonotype appeared a few times. The chain carries TRBV11-2 and TRBJ2-5; the D gene could be TRBD1 or TRBD2 (5 bases each). Trimming stripped 6 bases from V and 3 bases from J, with 17 bases between. Germline CDR1 reads SGHAT; CDR2 reads FQNNGV. The CDR3 contains 15 residues. CDR3 in DNA: TGTGCCAGCAGTCTCGACGGGACGGAAAAAGAGACCCAGTACTTC. As protein: CASSLDGTEKETQYF.

This clonotype was observed a few times. The rearrangement uses TRBV7-3 and TRBJ2-1, with a weak D call TRBD1 (5 bases). The germline gives CDR1 SGHTA, CDR2 FQGTGA. This CDR3 has 15 residues. The ends were cut back, 5 bases at V and 7 bases at J, with 18 bases in the middle. DNA for the CDR3: TGTGCCAGCAGCCCACCATGGGAAGGGGTAAATGAGCAGTTCTTC. Translation: CASSPPWEGVNEQFF.

This clonotype was detected only a few times. The chain carries TRBV7-9 and TRBJ2-4; the D gene is possibly TRBD1 (5 bases). The germline V gene encodes CDR1 SEHNR and CDR2 FQNEAQ (reference sequence). This CDR3 is built from 13 residues. V lost 1 base, J lost 14 bases, and 15 bases lay in between. The chain's CDR3 is CASSLGSSGQEYF. For the CDR3, the DNA is TGTGCCAGCAGCTTAGGGTCGTCAGGGCAAGAGTACTTC.

The chain recombines TRBV4-2 with TRBJ2-1; TRBD1 or TRBD2 may be the D gene (6 bases each). Trimming took off 0 bases at V and 0 bases at J, with 12 bases between the two ends. Germline-derived CDR1 and CDR2 are LGHNA and YNFKEQ. The CDR3 spans 17 residues. CDR3 residues: CASSQEGGSFSYNEQFF. The DNA of the CDR3 is TGTGCCAGCAGCCAAGAAGGGGGGAGTTTCTCCTACAATGAGCAGTTCTTC.

This clonotype has ten or more counts. This chain joins TRBV2 and TRBJ2-4; D is possibly TRBD2 (6 bases). Germline CDR1 reads SNHLY; CDR2 reads FYNNEI. The CDR3 extends over 14 amino acids. Trimming removed 4 bases from V and 6 bases from J, with 13 bases in between. CDR3 residues: CASSGGGLGNIQYF. The CDR3 DNA is TGTGCCAGCAGTGGAGGAGGGTTGGGAAACATTCAGTACTTC.

As to this clonotype: The CDR3 carries no conserved terminal phenylalanine or tryptophan, so it likely arises from a read error. V gene TRBV12-3 or TRBV12-4 combines with J gene TRBJ2-1, with a tentative D call TRBD2 (7 bases). The V end lost 0 bases, the J end lost 8 bases, and 11 bases lay between the germline ends. The CDR3 runs 14 residues. CDR3 sequence: CASSLAGGPDEQFL. CDR3 bases: TGTGCCAGCAGTTTAGCGGGGGGGCCGGATGAGCAGTTCTTA.

This clonotype occurred many times. The CDR3 coding sequence is TGTGCCAGCAGCTCGGCCCTAATGAACACTGAAGCTTTCTTT. Amino acids: CASSSALMNTEAFF. The V call is TRBV7-9, the J call TRBJ1-1; D remains ambiguous. The CDR3 is 14 residues long. Germline CDR1 SEHNR, CDR2 FQNEAQ (reference sequence). Trimming cost V 4 bases and J 0 bases, with 9 bases left between them.

This clonotype came up a few times. The chain joins TRBV4-2 to TRBJ2-7, with D possibly being TRBD1 or TRBD2 (5 bases each). V lost 1 base, J lost 2 bases, and 12 bases lay in between. The CDR3 length is 15 residues. CDR1 is LGHNA, CDR2 YNFKEQ, per germline. As DNA, the CDR3 is TGTGCCAGCAGCCAAGTCTCGGGGCCCACCTACGAGCAGTACTTC. Amino acid sequence: CASSQVSGPTYEQYF.

This clonotype has ten or more counts. The rearrangement uses TRBV10-3 and TRBJ1-1, with D maybe TRBD1 (6 bases). V lost 7 bases and J 7 bases, leaving 25 bases between the germline ends. The CDR3 is made up of 16 amino acids. Germline loops: CDR1 ENHRY, CDR2 SYGVKD. The CDR3 nucleotides are TGTGCCATCACCTCGACCCCTCCGGACAGACCACTTGAAGCTTTCTTT. Its protein product is CAITSTPPDRPLEAFF.

This clonotype appeared a few times. This chain connects TRBV4-1 to TRBJ1-1; tentative D call: TRBD1 (6 bases). The CDR3 loop spans 13 amino acids. Germline V CDR1 and CDR2: MGHRA, YSYEKL. With 1 base removed from V and 4 bases from J, the gap between germline ends came to 7 bases. The CDR3 region is CASSQGTVTEAFF. As DNA, the CDR3 is TGCGCCAGCAGCCAAGGGACAGTCACTGAAGCTTTCTTT.